The rows below give T cell receptor beta chains drawn from one sample of a study of CD8 T cells in cerebrospinal fluid in Alzheimer's disease. TCRdb reprocessed the 10x single-cell sequencing reads and reports one entry per CDR3 protein, with no DNA. In total, the table holds over a thousand distinct CDR3 sequences. The source material was cerebrospinal fluid. These receptors were obtained from a human donor in good health. Both conserved end residues are part of each CDR3. Fields, in order: J gene, V gene, clone size, CDR3 protein. Clone size is not always given. Where it is, it says once, few, many or a class for expanded clones.

j_call: TRBJ1-2; v_call: TRBV20-1; clone_size: medium-sized; cdr3_aa: CSAERGQGTGYTF
j_call: TRBJ1-5; v_call: TRBV20-1; clone_size: large; cdr3_aa: CSAAGGSYQPQHF
j_call: TRBJ1-4; v_call: TRBV5-5; clone_size: medium-sized; cdr3_aa: CASSLALDRPNEKLFF
j_call: TRBJ1-5; v_call: TRBV24-1; clone_size: medium-sized; cdr3_aa: CATSDRRHRGYAVEQPQHF
j_call: TRBJ2-3; v_call: TRBV7-3; clone_size: large; cdr3_aa: CASSSNPDTQYF
j_call: TRBJ1-6; v_call: TRBV6-4; clone_size: medium-sized; cdr3_aa: CASSPDGSSYNSPLHF
j_call: TRBJ1-1; v_call: TRBV7-9; clone_size: medium-sized; cdr3_aa: CASHLIAGDTEAFF
j_call: TRBJ2-2; v_call: TRBV5-4; clone_size: -; cdr3_aa: CASKRGAGGTGELFF
j_call: TRBJ1-2; v_call: TRBV15; clone_size: medium-sized; cdr3_aa: CATSRDRGSYGYTF
j_call: TRBJ1-1; v_call: TRBV28; clone_size: -; cdr3_aa: CASSKYSLMAEAFF
j_call: TRBJ2-3; v_call: TRBV7-9; clone_size: medium-sized; cdr3_aa: CASSLGQGGDTQYF
j_call: TRBJ2-1; v_call: TRBV11-3; clone_size: medium-sized; cdr3_aa: CASSLTGGPYNEQFF
j_call: TRBJ1-6; v_call: TRBV2; clone_size: medium-sized; cdr3_aa: CASSYRDSGSPLHF
j_call: TRBJ1-6; v_call: TRBV20-1; clone_size: medium-sized; cdr3_aa: CSAREHGGTANSPLHF
j_call: TRBJ2-5; v_call: TRBV20-1; clone_size: large; cdr3_aa: CSAPEMSTSGLGTQYF
j_call: TRBJ1-5; v_call: TRBV19; clone_size: medium-sized; cdr3_aa: CASSMMSNQPQHF
j_call: TRBJ1-1; v_call: TRBV5-6; clone_size: medium-sized; cdr3_aa: CASTPYWMLTEAFF
j_call: TRBJ1-1; v_call: TRBV2; clone_size: medium-sized; cdr3_aa: CASSEINPGTEAFF
j_call: TRBJ2-5; v_call: TRBV12-3/TRBV12-4; clone_size: large; cdr3_aa: CASSTGETQYF
j_call: TRBJ1-4; v_call: TRBV28; clone_size: medium-sized; cdr3_aa: CASSLRGEKLFF
j_call: TRBJ1-6; v_call: TRBV18; clone_size: medium-sized; cdr3_aa: CASSPQSSYNSPLHF
j_call: TRBJ2-7; v_call: TRBV5-1; clone_size: large; cdr3_aa: CASSLLIGLTTYEQYF
j_call: TRBJ1-4; v_call: TRBV7-2; clone_size: large; cdr3_aa: CASSPFPGINEKLFF